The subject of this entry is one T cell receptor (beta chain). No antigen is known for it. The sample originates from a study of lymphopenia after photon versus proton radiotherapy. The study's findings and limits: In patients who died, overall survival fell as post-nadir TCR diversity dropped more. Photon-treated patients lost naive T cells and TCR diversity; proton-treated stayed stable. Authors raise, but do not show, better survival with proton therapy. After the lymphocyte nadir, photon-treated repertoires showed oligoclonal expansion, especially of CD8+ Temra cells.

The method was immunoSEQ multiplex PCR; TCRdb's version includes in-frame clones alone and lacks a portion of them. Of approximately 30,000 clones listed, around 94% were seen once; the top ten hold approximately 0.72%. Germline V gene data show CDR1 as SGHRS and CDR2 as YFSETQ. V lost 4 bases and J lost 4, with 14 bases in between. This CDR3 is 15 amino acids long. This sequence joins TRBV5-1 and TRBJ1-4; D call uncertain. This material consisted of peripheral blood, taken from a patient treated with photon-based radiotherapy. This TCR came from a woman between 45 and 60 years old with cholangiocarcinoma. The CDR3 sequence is CASSPGRSLNEKLFF. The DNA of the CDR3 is TGCGCCAGCAGCCCCGGACGGAGCCTTAATGAAAAACTGTTTTTT.